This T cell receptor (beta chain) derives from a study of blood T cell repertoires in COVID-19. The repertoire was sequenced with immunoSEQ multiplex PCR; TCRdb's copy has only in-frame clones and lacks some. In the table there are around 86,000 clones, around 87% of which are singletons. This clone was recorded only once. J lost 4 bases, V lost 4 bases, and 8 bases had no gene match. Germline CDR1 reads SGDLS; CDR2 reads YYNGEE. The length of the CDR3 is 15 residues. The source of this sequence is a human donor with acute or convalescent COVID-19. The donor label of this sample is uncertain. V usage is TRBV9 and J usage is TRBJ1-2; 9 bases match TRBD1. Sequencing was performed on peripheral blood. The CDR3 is CASSPGTGNFYGYTF. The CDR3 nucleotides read TGTGCCAGCAGCCCCGGGACAGGGAACTTCTATGGCTACACCTTC.